The 5 T cell receptor beta chains listed next were all sequenced from one sample in a study of blood T cell repertoires in COVID-19. The table came from immunoSEQ multiplex PCR; TCRdb's copy has only in-frame clones and leaves some out. The sample includes about 170,000 clones, less than 90% seen only once; the top ten take 3.5% to 5%. Sequenced sample: PBMCs or T cells enriched from blood (not recorded which). These receptors all stem from a woman in her forties or fifties who had recovered from COVID-19.

The chain links TRBV4-2 to TRBJ2-1; 7 nucleotides match TRBD2. Germline loops: CDR1 LGHNA, CDR2 YNFKEQ. This CDR3 is built from 16 residues. V trimming: 3 bases; J trimming: 0 bases; junction bases outside the gene matches: 5. CDR3 nucleotide sequence: TGTGCCAGCAGCCAGGGGGGGGGTAGCTCCTACAATGAGCAGTTCTTC. Protein: CASSQGGGSSYNEQFF.

The rearrangement uses TRBV3-1 (or the pseudogene TRBV3-2) and TRBJ1-4; D call uncertain. Trimming left V 9 bases short and J 14 bases short, with 13 bases between. Germline lookup yields CDR1 LGHDT and CDR2 YNNKEL (reference sequence). This CDR3 has 10 amino acids. In nucleotides, the CDR3 is TGTGCCAGTGGAGCACTTGGGCTGTTTTTT. Translated, it gives CASGALGLFF.

This chain links TRBV7-2 with TRBJ2-1; 7 bases line up with TRBD2. Germline CDR1 and CDR2: SGHTA and FQGNSA. CDR3 length: 16 amino acids. J lost 4 bases, V lost 4 bases, and 10 bases had no gene match. This CDR3 is CASSYVGGTRYNEQFF. CDR3 coding DNA: TGTGCCAGCAGCTACGTCGGGGGGACCAGGTACAATGAGCAGTTCTTC.

V usage is TRBV29-1 and J usage is TRBJ1-1, with D tentatively TRBD1 (6 bases). This CDR3 has 12 amino acids. V gave up 7 bases and J gave up 5 bases, with 14 bases separating them. Germline CDR1 is SQVTM and CDR2 is ANQGSEA. DNA for the CDR3: TGCAGCGGCAAGGGGGTGGGGACTGAAGCTTTCTTT. Protein product: CSGKGVGTEAFF.

The gene calls are TRBV21-1 and TRBJ2-1; whether TRBD2, the table's D call, matches the DNA was not checked. TRBV21-1 is given as a pseudogene. CDR3 size: 15 residues. The chain's CDR3 is CASRWRGGTDNEQFF. The DNA for the CDR3 is TGTGCCAGCAGGTGGCGCGGGGGGACCGACAATGAGCAGTTCTTC.